These 26 T cell receptor beta chains share one sample of origin, sequenced in a study of blood T cells in healthy people across ages. Combining a sample-barcoded 5' primer with a J-beta primer mix, a second PCR ran for 7 to 11 cycles. Each CDR3 protein gets one entry after TCRdb re-called the 5' RACE reads with MiXCR. Counted here are approximately 1,000,000 distinct CDR3 sequences, more than 35% occurring once; the ten biggest clones make up approximately 20%. Source material: blood. These receptors were taken from a woman in her sixties or seventies in good health.

This chain's CDR3 is CASRPGVGEAFF. The CDR3 DNA follows: TGTGCCAGCAGGCCAGGCGTTGGGGAAGCTTTCTTT. V and J are TRBV28 and TRBJ1-1; D not certain. Germline-derived CDR1 and CDR2 are MDHEN and SYDVKM. There are 12 residues in the CDR3. V shed 6 bases and J shed 8 bases, with 13 bases lying between them.

Only a few counts were recorded for this clonotype. The V call is TRBV29-1, the J call TRBJ2-7, with TRBD2 matching 9 bases. Germline CDR1 SQVTM, CDR2 ANQGSEA. V trimming: 0 bases; J trimming: 8 bases; junction bases outside the gene matches: 8. The CDR3 loop spans 14 amino acids. CDR3 sequence (DNA): TGCAGCGTTGAAGAGGGGGTAGCGGGAGCTCAGCAGTACTTC. Amino acids: CSVEEGVAGAQQYF.

This clonotype occurred a few times. V and J are TRBV28 and TRBJ2-7, with 9 positions matching TRBD1. CDR1 and CDR2 (germline): MDHEN, SYDVKM. Unmatched junction bases numbered 5, after V lost 6 bases and J lost 2 bases. The CDR3 is 14 amino acids. CDR3 sequence reads: CASRLGQGTYEQYF. CDR3 in DNA: TGTGCCAGCAGGTTGGGACAGGGCACCTACGAGCAGTACTTC.

The gene calls are TRBV20-1 and TRBJ2-5; TRBD2 might be the D (6 bases). This CDR3 spans 17 amino acids. V lost 4 bases and J 2 bases, leaving 23 bases between the germline ends. Germline CDR1 is DFQATT and CDR2 is SNEGSKA (reference sequence). The CDR3 loop is CSATRSLATWGQETQYF. The CDR3 nucleotides are TGCAGTGCTACTAGGTCGCTAGCGACATGGGGGCAAGAGACCCAGTACTTC.

The chain couples TRBV27 to TRBJ2-7; TRBD2 might be the D (6 bases). Trimming took off 2 bases at V and 10 bases at J, with 15 bases between the two ends. This CDR3 has 13 residues. The germline V gene has CDR1 MNHEY and CDR2 SMNVEV (reference sequence). The CDR3: CASSLIPGGNQYF. CDR3 nucleotide sequence: TGTGCCAGCAGTTTAATCCCTGGGGGGAACCAGTACTTC.

This clonotype appeared a single time. At one of its ends the junction is not consistent with the germline gene, which may arise from a read error. V and J are TRBV7-3 and TRBJ2-1, with TRBD2 identical over 12 bases. Germline CDR1 and CDR2: SGHTA and FQGTGA. The CDR3 is 15 residues long. The CDR3 DNA sequence: TGTGTCAGCGGCAGACTAGCGGGAGCCAACAATGAGCAGTTCTTC. Its translation: CVSGRLAGANNEQFF.

This clonotype was recorded only once. V is TRBV5-8 and J is TRBJ2-5, with D possibly being TRBD2 (6 bases). This CDR3 comprises 16 residues. Trimming left V 0 bases short and J 11 bases short, with 23 bases between. CDR1 SGHTS and CDR2 YDEGEE come from the germline V gene. CDR3 nucleotides: TGTGCCAGCAGCTTGGGCTCCTGGCGGGGCTACAATGAGCAGTACTTC. Its translation: CASSLGSWRGYNEQYF.

This chain connects TRBV7-9 to TRBJ1-2, with unresolved D. In germline, CDR1 is SEHNR, CDR2 FQNEAQ (reference sequence). The CDR3 runs to 14 residues. The CDR3: CVSGFDDRSYGYTF. In DNA form, the CDR3 reads TGTGTTTCTGGCTTTGACGACCGAAGCTATGGCTACACCTTC.

This clonotype has just a few counts. The chain uses TRBV3-1 and TRBJ2-1; possibly TRBD2 for D (6 bases). Germline V CDR1 and CDR2: LGHDT, YNNKEL (reference sequence). CDR3 length: 16 residues. The V end lost 1 base, the J end lost 0 bases, and 10 bases lay between the germline ends. CDR3 bases: TGTGCCAGCAGCCAAGTTCACGGGAGCTCCTACAATGAGCAGTTCTTC. Protein: CASSQVHGSSYNEQFF.

This clonotype was recorded a few times. The CDR3, as DNA: TGTGCCAGCAGCTACCGACAGGGAAACGGCGAGCAGTACTTC. This gives the protein CASSYRQGNGEQYF. The chain recombines TRBV9 with TRBJ2-5, with TRBD1 identical over 7 bases. The end of the DNA aligns better with TRBJ2-7, so the J call may be wrong. CDR1 SGDLS and CDR2 YYNGEE come from the germline V gene. The CDR3 is made up of 14 amino acids.

The chain is built from TRBV28 and TRBJ1-1, with D hard to call. CDR1 is MDHEN and CDR2 is SYDVKM in the germline V gene. Trimming left V 7 bases short and J 2 bases short, with 17 bases between. There are 15 residues in the CDR3. This chain's CDR3 is CASMGGRARNTEAFF. The CDR3 bases are TGTGCCAGCATGGGAGGGAGGGCGCGAAACACTGAAGCTTTCTTT.

The chain recombines TRBV2 with TRBJ2-3; tentative D call: TRBD1 (6 bases). V was cut by 8 bases and J by 6 bases, with 24 bases left in between. Germline V gene sequence: CDR1 SNHLY, CDR2 FYNNEI. This CDR3 comprises 16 residues. The chain's CDR3 is CASFIWETGKIDTQYF. In DNA form, the CDR3 reads TGTGCCAGCTTTATATGGGAAACAGGGAAGATTGATACGCAGTATTTT.

This chain joins TRBV9 and TRBJ2-3, with D perhaps TRBD1 or TRBD2 (5 bases each). V lost 4 bases to trimming and J lost 9 bases, with 12 bases between them. Germline V CDR1 and CDR2: SGDLS, YYNGEE. This CDR3 has 12 amino acids. CDR3 loop: CASSKYGATQYF. CDR3 DNA: TGTGCCAGCAGCAAGTACGGGGCCACGCAGTATTTT. The full variable domain, its missing parts supplied by reference TRBV9 and TRBJ2-3, is DSGVTQTPKHLITATGQRVTLRCSPRSGDLSVYWYQQSLDQGLQFLIQYYNGEERAKGNILERFSAQQFPDLHSELNLSSLELGDSALYFCASSKYGATQYFGPGTRLTVL.

This clonotype turned up a few times. This chain joins TRBV15 and TRBJ2-5, with TRBD1 identical over 8 bases. This CDR3 contains 15 residues. The germline V gene has CDR1 LNHNV and CDR2 YYDKDF (reference sequence). Trimming at V came to 3 bases and at J to 3 bases, leaving 6 bases not matched to a gene. CDR3 sequence reads: CATSSGQGTEETQYF. The CDR3, as DNA: TGTGCCACCAGCAGTGGACAGGGAACGGAAGAGACCCAGTACTTC.

V is TRBV3-1 and J is TRBJ2-1, with D tentatively TRBD1 (5 bases). Germline V gene data show CDR1 as LGHDT and CDR2 as YNNKEL (reference sequence). V gave up 4 bases and J gave up 7 bases, with 20 bases separating them. This CDR3 has 16 residues. This chain's CDR3 is CASSPRVGAGGNEQFF. DNA of the CDR3: TGTGCCAGCAGCCCCCGGGTAGGGGCTGGCGGAAATGAGCAGTTCTTC.

The chain couples TRBV7-9 to TRBJ2-3, with D perhaps assigned TRBD1 or TRBD2 (5 bases each). Germline V gene data show CDR1 as SEHNR and CDR2 as FQNEAQ (reference sequence). V lost 5 bases and J 0 bases, leaving 15 bases between the germline ends. CDR3 length: 16 amino acids. Here the CDR3 reads CASSQQRGRSTDTQYF. CDR3 in DNA: TGTGCCAGCAGCCAGCAGAGGGGTAGAAGCACAGATACGCAGTATTTT.

This clonotype was counted only a few times. The rearrangement uses TRBV9 and TRBJ2-1, with 7 bases matching TRBD2. The CDR3 spans 14 residues. With 7 bases clipped from V and 2 bases from J, the junction kept 6 bases outside the gene matches. Germline assignment: CDR1 SGDLS and CDR2 YYNGEE. Here the CDR3 reads CASGEGGTYNEQFF. DNA of the CDR3: TGTGCCAGCGGGGAGGGAGGGACCTACAATGAGCAGTTCTTC.

This clonotype was detected once. Its ends do not fully match the called genes, so a read error is possible. CDR3 residues: CARSLEGALGNTIYF. As DNA, the CDR3 is TGCGCCCGCAGCTTGGAGGGGGCGCTAGGAAACACCATATATTTT. J is TRBJ1-3 and V is TRBV5-1; TRBD1 matches 7 bases. CDR3 length: 15 residues. Germline loops: CDR1 SGHRS, CDR2 YFSETQ.

The chain links TRBV12-3 or TRBV12-4 to TRBJ2-3, with D perhaps matching TRBD1 or TRBD2 (7 bases each). V was clipped by 7 bases and J by 4 bases, with 21 bases between them. The CDR3 consists of 16 residues. The CDR3 DNA reads TGTGCCAGCATCTCAGGGGGACTAACAAGCCCAGATACGCAGTATTTT. This sequence encodes CASISGGLTSPDTQYF.

For this clonotype: Given a much more abundant clone one base away, this may be a read error. CDR3 in amino acids: CAISDADRNYGYTF. Here the CDR3 DNA reads TGTGCCATCAGTGATGCCGACAGGAACTATGGCTACACCTTC. The chain recombines TRBV10-3 with TRBJ1-2, with D perhaps matching TRBD1 (6 bases). The CDR3 has 14 amino acids. Germline CDR1 ENHRY, CDR2 SYGVKD. The V end was cut by 3 bases, the J end by 2 bases, with 10 bases between.

The table lists this clonotype with a few counts. The chain recombines TRBV7-8 with TRBJ2-1, with D tentatively TRBD2 (5 bases). The germline gives CDR1 SGHVS, CDR2 FQNEAQ. V lost 1 base, J lost 9 bases, and 16 bases lay in between. The CDR3 runs to 15 residues. The CDR3 nucleotides read TGTGCCAGCAGCTTAGACCGGGCCACCCGGGGTGAGCAGTTCTTC. Amino acid sequence: CASSLDRATRGEQFF.

The chain combines TRBV3-1 with TRBJ2-7, with D perhaps TRBD1 (6 bases). The CDR3 consists of 14 residues. From germline, CDR1 is LGHDT and CDR2 YNNKEL (reference sequence). Trimming left V 0 bases short and J 3 bases short, with 9 bases between. The CDR3 coding sequence is TGTGCCAGCAGCCAAGAGGGGACATTCTACGAGCAGTACTTC. Translation gives CASSQEGTFYEQYF.

The rearrangement joins TRBV27 to TRBJ2-7; 12 nucleotides agree with TRBD2. There are 16 residues in the CDR3. From germline, CDR1 is MNHEY and CDR2 SMNVEV (reference sequence). V shed 4 bases, J shed 7 bases, and the junction held 11 bases outside the gene matches. DNA for the CDR3: TGTGCCAGCAGTTCCCTACTAGCGGGAGGCTACAATGAGCAGTACTTC. Translated: CASSSLLAGGYNEQYF.

The rearrangement links TRBV20-1 to TRBJ2-5; the match to TRBD1 covers 10 bases. In germline, CDR1 is DFQATT, CDR2 SNEGSKA (reference sequence). V shed 5 bases and J 7 bases; nucleotides not matched to a gene: 7. CDR3 size: 13 residues. In nucleotides, the CDR3 is TGCAGTGCTCGACAGGGGGCGGATTTGACCCAGTACTTC. Translation: CSARQGADLTQYF.

This rearrangement joins TRBV11-2 to TRBJ1-2; TRBD1 aligns across 9 bases. V gave up 3 bases and J gave up 3 bases; unmatched junction bases: 5. CDR1 and CDR2 from the germline V gene are SGHAT and FQNNGV. The CDR3 is made up of 15 amino acids. CDR3 loop: CASSFLRQGDYGYTF. The CDR3 nucleotides read TGTGCCAGCAGCTTTTTACGACAGGGGGACTATGGCTACACCTTC.

This clonotype was detected only a few times. The chain is built from TRBV27 and TRBJ2-1, with TRBD1 matching 10 bases. From germline, CDR1 is MNHEY and CDR2 SMNVEV (reference sequence). The CDR3 covers 17 residues. With 6 bases clipped from V and 10 bases from J, the junction kept 18 bases outside the gene matches. CDR3 residues: CASRPIFGTGEFAEQFF. The CDR3 bases are TGTGCCAGCAGACCAATATTCGGGACAGGGGAATTCGCGGAGCAGTTCTTC.